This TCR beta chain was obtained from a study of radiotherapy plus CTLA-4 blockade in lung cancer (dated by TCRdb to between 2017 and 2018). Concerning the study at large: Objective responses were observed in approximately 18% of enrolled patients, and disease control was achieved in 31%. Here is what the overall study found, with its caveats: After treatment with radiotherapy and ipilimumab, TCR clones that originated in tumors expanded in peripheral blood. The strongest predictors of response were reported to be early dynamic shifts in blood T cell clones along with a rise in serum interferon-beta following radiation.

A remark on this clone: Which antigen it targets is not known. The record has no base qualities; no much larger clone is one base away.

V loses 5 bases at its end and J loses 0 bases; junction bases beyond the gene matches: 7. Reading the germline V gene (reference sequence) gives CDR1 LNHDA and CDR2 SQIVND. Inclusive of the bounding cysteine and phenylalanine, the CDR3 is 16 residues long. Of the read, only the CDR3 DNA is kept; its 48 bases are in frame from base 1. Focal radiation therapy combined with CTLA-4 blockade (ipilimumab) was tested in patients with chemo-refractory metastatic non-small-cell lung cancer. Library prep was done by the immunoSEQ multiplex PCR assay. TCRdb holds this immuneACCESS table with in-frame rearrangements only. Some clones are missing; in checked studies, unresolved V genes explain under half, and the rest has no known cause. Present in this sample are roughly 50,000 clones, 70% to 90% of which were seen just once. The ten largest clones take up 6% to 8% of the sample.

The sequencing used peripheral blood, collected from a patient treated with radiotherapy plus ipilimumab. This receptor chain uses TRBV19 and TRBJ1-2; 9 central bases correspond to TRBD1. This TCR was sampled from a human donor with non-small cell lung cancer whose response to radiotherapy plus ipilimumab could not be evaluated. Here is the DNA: TGTGCCAGTAGTCCCGGGACAGGGAGAACTAACTATGGCTACACCTTC. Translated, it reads CASSPGTGRTNYGYTF.